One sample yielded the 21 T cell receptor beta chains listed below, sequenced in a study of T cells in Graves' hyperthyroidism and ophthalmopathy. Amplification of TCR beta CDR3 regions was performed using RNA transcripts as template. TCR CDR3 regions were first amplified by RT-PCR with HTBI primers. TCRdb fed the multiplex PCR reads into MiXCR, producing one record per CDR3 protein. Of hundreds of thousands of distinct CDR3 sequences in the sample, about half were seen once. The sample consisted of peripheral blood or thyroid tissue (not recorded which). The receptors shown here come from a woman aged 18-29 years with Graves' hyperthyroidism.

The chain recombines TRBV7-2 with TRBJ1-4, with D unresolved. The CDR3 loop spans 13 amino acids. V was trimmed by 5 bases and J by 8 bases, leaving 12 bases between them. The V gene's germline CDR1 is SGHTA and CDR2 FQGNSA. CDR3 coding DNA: TGTGCCAGCAGCCCGTACGGAATAGAAAAACTGTTTTTT. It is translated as CASSPYGIEKLFF. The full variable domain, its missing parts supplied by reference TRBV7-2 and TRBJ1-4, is GAGVSQSPSNKVTEKGKDVELRCDPISGHTALYWYRQSLGQGLEFLIYFQGNSAPDKSGLPSDRFSAERTGGSVSTLTIQRTQQEDSAVYLCASSPYGIEKLFFGSGTQLSVL.

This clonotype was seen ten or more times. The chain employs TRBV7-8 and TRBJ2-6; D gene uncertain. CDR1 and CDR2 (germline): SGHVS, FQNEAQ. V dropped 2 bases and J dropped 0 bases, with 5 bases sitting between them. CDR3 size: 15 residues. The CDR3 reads CASSLWPSGANVLTF. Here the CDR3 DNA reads TGTGCCAGCAGCTTATGGCCCTCTGGGGCCAACGTCCTGACTTTC.

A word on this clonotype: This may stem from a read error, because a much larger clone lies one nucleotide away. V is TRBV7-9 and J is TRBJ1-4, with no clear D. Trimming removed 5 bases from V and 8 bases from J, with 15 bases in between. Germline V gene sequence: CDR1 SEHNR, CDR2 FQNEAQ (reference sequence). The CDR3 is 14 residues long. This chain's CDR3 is CASSTARTLEKLFF. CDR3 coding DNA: TGTGCCAGCAGCACAGCTCGGACGCTGGAAAAACTGTTTTTT.

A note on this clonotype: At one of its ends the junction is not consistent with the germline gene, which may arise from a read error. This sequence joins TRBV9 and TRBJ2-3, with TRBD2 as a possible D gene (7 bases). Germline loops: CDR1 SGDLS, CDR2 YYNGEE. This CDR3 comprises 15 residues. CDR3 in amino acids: CASSVGWGGTDTQYF. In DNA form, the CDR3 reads TGTGCCAGCAGCGTAGGATGGGGGGGCACGGATACGCAGTATTTT.

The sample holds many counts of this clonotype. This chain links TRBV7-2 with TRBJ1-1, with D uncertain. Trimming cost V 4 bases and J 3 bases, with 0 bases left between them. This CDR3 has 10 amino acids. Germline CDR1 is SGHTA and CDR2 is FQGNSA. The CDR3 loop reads CASSYTEAFF. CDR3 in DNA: TGTGCCAGCAGCTACACTGAAGCTTTCTTT.

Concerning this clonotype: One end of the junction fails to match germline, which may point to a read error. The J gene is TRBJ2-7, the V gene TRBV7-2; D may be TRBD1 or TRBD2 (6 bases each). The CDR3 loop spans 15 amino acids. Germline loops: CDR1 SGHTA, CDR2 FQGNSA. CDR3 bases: TGTGCCAGCAGTGACGGGACTCAGGGGTTCTACGAGCGGTACTTC. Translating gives CASSDGTQGFYERYF.

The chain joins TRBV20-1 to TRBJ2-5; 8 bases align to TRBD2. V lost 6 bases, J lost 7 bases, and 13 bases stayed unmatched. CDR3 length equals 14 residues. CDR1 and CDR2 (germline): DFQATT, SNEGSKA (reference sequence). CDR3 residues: CSATSSGSPGTQYF. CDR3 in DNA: TGCAGTGCGACTTCCAGCGGGAGCCCAGGGACCCAGTACTTC.

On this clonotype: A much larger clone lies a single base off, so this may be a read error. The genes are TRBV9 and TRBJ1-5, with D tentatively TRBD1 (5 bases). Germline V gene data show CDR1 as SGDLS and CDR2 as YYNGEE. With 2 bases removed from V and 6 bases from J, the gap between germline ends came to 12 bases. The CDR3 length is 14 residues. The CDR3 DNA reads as TGTGCCAGCAGCGTCGGAGGACACGGTCAGCCCCAGCATTTT. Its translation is CASSVGGHGQPQHF.

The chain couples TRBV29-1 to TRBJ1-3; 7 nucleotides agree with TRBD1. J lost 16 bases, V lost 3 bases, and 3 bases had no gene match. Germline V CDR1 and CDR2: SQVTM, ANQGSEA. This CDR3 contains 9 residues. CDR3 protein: CSVDGQAYF. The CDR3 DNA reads TGCAGCGTTGATGGACAGGCCTATTTT. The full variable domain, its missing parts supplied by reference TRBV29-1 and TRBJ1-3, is SAVISQKPSRDICQRGTSLTIQCQVDSQVTMMFWYRQQPGQSLTLIATANQGSEATYESGFVIDKFPISRPNLTFSTLTVSNMSPEDSSIYLCSVDGQAYFGEGSWLTVV.

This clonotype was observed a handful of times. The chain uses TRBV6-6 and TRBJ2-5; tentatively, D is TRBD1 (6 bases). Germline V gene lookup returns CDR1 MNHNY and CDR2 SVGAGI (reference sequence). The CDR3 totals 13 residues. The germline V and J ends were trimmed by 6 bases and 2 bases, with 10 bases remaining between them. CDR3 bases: TGTGCCAGCAGAGGACAGTTTCAAGAGACCCAGTACTTC. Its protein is CASRGQFQETQYF.

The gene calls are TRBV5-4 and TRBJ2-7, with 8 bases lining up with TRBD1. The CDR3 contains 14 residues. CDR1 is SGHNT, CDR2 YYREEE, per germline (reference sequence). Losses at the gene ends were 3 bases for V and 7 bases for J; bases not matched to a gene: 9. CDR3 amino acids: CASSWEDRAGEQYF. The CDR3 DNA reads TGTGCCAGCAGCTGGGAGGACAGGGCGGGAGAGCAGTACTTC.

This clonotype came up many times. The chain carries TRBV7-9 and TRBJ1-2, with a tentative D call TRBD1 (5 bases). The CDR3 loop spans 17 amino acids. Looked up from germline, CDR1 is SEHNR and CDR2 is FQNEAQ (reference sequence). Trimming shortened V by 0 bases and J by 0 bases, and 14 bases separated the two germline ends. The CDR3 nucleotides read TGTGCCAGCAGCTTAGCGGGTCCAGGGCGTCCTAACTATGGCTACACCTTC. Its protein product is CASSLAGPGRPNYGYTF.

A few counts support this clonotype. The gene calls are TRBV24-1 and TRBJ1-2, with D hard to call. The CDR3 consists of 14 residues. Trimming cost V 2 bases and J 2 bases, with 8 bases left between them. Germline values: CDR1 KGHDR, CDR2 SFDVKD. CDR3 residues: CATSDSVRNYGYTF. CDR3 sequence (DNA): TGTGCCACCAGTGATTCCGTCAGAAACTATGGCTACACCTTC.

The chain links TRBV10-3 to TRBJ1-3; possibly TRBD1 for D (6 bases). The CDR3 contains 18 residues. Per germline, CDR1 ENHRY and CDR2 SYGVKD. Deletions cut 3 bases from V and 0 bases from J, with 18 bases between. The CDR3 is CAISDQGLRTSSGNTIYF. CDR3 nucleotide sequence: TGTGCCATCAGTGATCAGGGGCTCCGGACAAGCTCTGGAAACACCATATATTTT.

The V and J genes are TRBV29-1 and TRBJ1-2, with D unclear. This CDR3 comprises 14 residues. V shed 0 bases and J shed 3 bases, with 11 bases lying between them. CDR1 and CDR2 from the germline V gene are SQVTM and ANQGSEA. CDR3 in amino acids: CSVEDYEGHYGYTF. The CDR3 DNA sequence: TGCAGCGTTGAAGATTACGAGGGCCACTATGGCTACACCTTC.

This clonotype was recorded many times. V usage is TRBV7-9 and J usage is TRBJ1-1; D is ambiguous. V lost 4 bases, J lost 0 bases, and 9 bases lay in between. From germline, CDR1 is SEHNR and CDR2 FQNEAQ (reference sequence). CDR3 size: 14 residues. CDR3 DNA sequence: TGTGCCAGCAGCTCTGCAGGAGTGAACACTGAAGCTTTCTTT. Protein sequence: CASSSAGVNTEAFF.

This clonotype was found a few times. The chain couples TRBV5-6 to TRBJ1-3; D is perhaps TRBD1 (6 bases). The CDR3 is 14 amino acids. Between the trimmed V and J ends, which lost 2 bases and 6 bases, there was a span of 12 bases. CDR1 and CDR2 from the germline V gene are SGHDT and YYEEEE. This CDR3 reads CASSFPGHSNTIYF. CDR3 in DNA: TGTGCCAGCAGCTTCCCGGGACACTCAAACACCATATATTTT.

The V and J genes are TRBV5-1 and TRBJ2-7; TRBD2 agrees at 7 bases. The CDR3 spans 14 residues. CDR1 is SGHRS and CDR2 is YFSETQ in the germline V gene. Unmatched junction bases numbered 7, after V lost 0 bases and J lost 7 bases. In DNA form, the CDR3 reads TGCGCCAGCAGCTTGGCTCCGGGAGGAGGTGAGCAGTACTTC. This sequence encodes CASSLAPGGGEQYF.

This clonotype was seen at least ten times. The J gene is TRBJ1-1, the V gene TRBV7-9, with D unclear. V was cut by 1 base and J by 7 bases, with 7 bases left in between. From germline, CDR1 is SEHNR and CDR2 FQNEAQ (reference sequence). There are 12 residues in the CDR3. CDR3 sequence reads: CASSLGGVEAFF. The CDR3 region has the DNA TGTGCCAGCAGCTTAGGAGGAGTTGAAGCTTTCTTT.

As DNA, the CDR3 is TGCGCCAGCAGCTCGGAGGGGGACGGGAACACTGAAGCTTTCTTT. This encodes CASSSEGDGNTEAFF. The V and J genes are TRBV5-1 and TRBJ1-1; D is possibly TRBD1 (6 bases). The CDR3 contains 15 residues. The ends were cut back, 3 bases at V and 1 base at J, with 13 bases in the middle. Germline V gives CDR1 SGHRS, CDR2 YFSETQ.

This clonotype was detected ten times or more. CDR3: CASSERDADNSPLHF. The DNA for the CDR3 is TGTGCCAGCAGTGAAAGGGACGCCGATAATTCACCCCTCCACTTT. The rearrangement joins TRBV2 to TRBJ1-6; D might be TRBD1 (5 bases). Trimming removed 2 bases at V and 5 bases at J, with 10 bases between. This CDR3 contains 15 residues. The germline gives CDR1 SNHLY, CDR2 FYNNEI.